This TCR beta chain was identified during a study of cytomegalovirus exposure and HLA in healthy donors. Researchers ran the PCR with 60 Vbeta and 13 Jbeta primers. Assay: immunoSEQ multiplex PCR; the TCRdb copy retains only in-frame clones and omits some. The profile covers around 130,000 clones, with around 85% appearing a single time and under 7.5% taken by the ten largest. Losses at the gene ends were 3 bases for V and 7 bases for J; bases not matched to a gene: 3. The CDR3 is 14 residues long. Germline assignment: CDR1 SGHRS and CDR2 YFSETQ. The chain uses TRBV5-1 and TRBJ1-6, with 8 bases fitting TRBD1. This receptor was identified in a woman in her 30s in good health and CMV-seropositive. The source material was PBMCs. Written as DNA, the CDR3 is TGCGCCAGCAGCTGGACAGGGCGAAATTCACCCCTCCACTTT. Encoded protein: CASSWTGRNSPLHF. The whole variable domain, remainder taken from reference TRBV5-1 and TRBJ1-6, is KAGVTQTPRYLIKTRGQQVTLSCSPISGHRSVSWYQQTPGQGLQFLFEYFSETQRNKGNFPGRFSGRQFSNSRSEMNVSTLELGDSALYLCASSWTGRNSPLHFGNGTRLTVT.